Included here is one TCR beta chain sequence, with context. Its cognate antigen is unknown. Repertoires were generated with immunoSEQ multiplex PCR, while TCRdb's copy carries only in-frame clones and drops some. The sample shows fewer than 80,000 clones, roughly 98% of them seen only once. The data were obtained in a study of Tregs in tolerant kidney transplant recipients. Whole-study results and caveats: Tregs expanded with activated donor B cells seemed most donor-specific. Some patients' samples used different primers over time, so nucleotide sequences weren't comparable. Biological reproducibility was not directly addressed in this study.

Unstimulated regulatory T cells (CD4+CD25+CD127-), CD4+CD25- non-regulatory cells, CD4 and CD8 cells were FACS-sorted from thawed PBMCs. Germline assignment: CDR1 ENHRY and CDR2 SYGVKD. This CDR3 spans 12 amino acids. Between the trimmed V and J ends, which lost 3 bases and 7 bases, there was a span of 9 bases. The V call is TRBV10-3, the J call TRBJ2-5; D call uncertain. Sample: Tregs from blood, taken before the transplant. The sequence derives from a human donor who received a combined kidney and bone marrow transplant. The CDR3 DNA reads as TGTGCCATCAGTGAATTAGAAGCGACCCAGTACTTC. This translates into CAISELEATQYF.